This entry features one T cell receptor (beta chain) sequence. This clonotype was picked up a small number of times. The target of this receptor is not known. No clone much larger than this one lies a single base away; base qualities are absent. The entry originates in a study (dated by TCRdb to the mid-2010s). About the full investigation: The study set out to test whether tumor-infiltrating Tregs in breast cancer get recruited from blood Tregs or are instead converted in situ from other CD4+ T cell subsets.

Broader findings and caveats from the paper: Tumor memory CD4+ T cell TCR gene usage clustered with blood and lymph node memory CD4+ cells and lymph node naive CD4+ cells. Rather than covering whole repertoires, validation in the larger cohort was restricted to a single TCR beta V-J rearrangement. The TCR alpha and beta sequences of tumor-infiltrating Tregs showed the greatest overlap with tumor naive CD4+ T cells, followed by blood naive CD4+ T cells.

Naive CD4+ T cells were purified with the Miltenyi Naive CD4+ T Cell Isolation kit, with Tregs depleted using CD25 microbeads. Tregs, naive and memory CD4+ T cells from tumor, blood and ipsilateral draining lymph nodes of about five breast cancer patients underwent full-length TCR alpha and beta sequencing. Tumor tissue and lymph nodes obtained from ipsilateral axillary dissection were perfused with PBS, minced and then digested with collagenase I and hyaluronidase. Ficoll density gradient centrifugation was used to isolate mononuclear cells from lymph nodes or from roughly 54 ml of peripheral blood. A purity exceeding 90% was confirmed by FACS for the sorted cell populations. Via the germline V gene, CDR1 is SGDLS and CDR2 YYNGEE. The V and J ends are trimmed by 2 bases and 8 bases, leaving 17 bases between them. Including the terminal cysteine and phenylalanine, the CDR3 comprises 15 residues. The CDR3 DNA has 45 bases and is translated from base 1.

Full-length TCR variable regions were amplified by 5' RACE PCR with constant-region reverse primers, followed by semi-nested PCR with Nested Universal Primer A. The ReliaPrep RNA Cell Miniprep System was used to extract total RNA, which was then reverse transcribed into 5'RACE-ready cDNA with the SMARTer RACE 5'/3' Kit. Full-length TCR alpha and beta libraries were barcoded with multiplex adaptors and sequenced on an Illumina MiSeq. The original methods were these. For each of nine subset-tissue groups, sequencing data from the five patients were combined, and the groups were compared by unsupervised clustering of TCR gene usage. The Morisita-Horn index, with shared sequences weighted by their contribution to each repertoire, was used to calculate repertoire similarity. TCRdb passed the public sequencing reads through fastp at Q25 and MiXCR, retaining productive beta sequences. Rows merge per CDR3 protein into single entries with the most common DNA and genes. The V and J calls follow TCRdb's processing rather than the paper's. The sample data list some 31,000 distinct CDR3 sequences, and 26% of these were observed just once. Clones ranked in the top ten supply roughly 3.7% of the sample.

The V and J genes are TRBV9 and TRBJ2-1, with the D segment identity uncertain. This TCR was recovered from a female donor with breast cancer. What was sequenced was naive CD4+ T cells sorted from a lymph node. According to the study, the label for this sample's cell subset or site signals: naive CD4+ T cells, CD4+CD45RA+CD25-. The DNA is TGTGCCAGCAGCGTGGGGAACGAGGCCCTCGATGAGCAGTTCTTC. Translated, this is CASSVGNEALDEQFF.